This entry lists 22 T cell receptor beta chains sequenced from one sample in a study of T cell responses to AZD1222 COVID-19 vaccine. The method was immunoSEQ multiplex PCR; TCRdb's version includes in-frame clones alone and lacks a portion of them. The table records more than 11,000 clones, less than 85% of them present only once. The source material was peripheral blood, sampled 28 days after the second AZD1222 dose. These receptors all come from an adult who received the AZD1222 COVID-19 vaccine.

The rearrangement links TRBV6-1 to TRBJ2-6, with a tentative D call TRBD1 (6 bases). Germline CDR1 MNHNS, CDR2 SASEGT. The CDR3 loop spans 15 amino acids. V dropped 2 bases and J dropped 1 base, with 6 bases sitting between them. The CDR3: CASSETGSGANVLTF. The CDR3 coding sequence is TGTGCCAGCAGTGAAACAGGGTCTGGGGCCAACGTCCTGACTTTC.

The gene calls are TRBV5-4 and TRBJ1-3; D may be TRBD1 (5 bases). V gave up 4 bases and J gave up 3 bases, with 20 bases separating them. CDR3 length: 17 amino acids. Germline loops: CDR1 SGHNT, CDR2 YYREEE (reference sequence). This CDR3 is CASSVAQGTAYGNTIYF. In nucleotides, the CDR3 is TGTGCCAGCAGCGTGGCCCAGGGCACCGCATATGGAAACACCATATATTTT. Full variable domain (outside the CDR3, taken from reference TRBV5-4 and TRBJ1-3): ETGVTQSPTHLIKTRGQQVTLRCSSQSGHNTVSWYQQALGQGPQFIFQYYREEENGRGNFPPRFSGLQFPNYSSELNVNALELDDSALYLCASSVAQGTAYGNTIYFGEGSWLTVV.

This chain links TRBV6-5 with TRBJ1-4, with a tentative D call TRBD1 (6 bases). CDR3 length: 15 residues. Germline CDR1 is MNHEY and CDR2 is SVGAGI. Trimming cost V 2 bases and J 3 bases, with 10 bases left between them. The CDR3: CASSYLGQPNEKLFF. Written as DNA, the CDR3 is TGTGCCAGCAGTTACCTCGGACAGCCTAATGAAAAACTGTTTTTT.

The chain has TRBV25-1 and TRBJ2-7, with a tentative D call TRBD1 (5 bases). V was clipped by 9 bases and J by 2 bases, with 11 bases between them. The CDR3 has 12 amino acids. Germline V gene data show CDR1 as MGHDK and CDR2 as SYGVNS. CDR3 loop: CASAGSAYEQYF. The CDR3 bases are TGTGCCAGTGCAGGGTCCGCCTACGAGCAGTACTTC.

The rearrangement uses TRBV5-4 and TRBJ2-1; TRBD2 aligns across 7 bases. J gave up 9 bases and V 3 bases, and 6 bases lay outside the gene matches. Germline V CDR1 and CDR2: SGHNT, YYREEE (reference sequence). The CDR3 consists of 13 residues. CDR3: CASSYPSGGEQFF. DNA for the CDR3: TGTGCCAGCAGCTACCCTAGCGGCGGTGAGCAGTTCTTC.

The rearrangement uses TRBV7-9 and TRBJ2-7; 11 positions match TRBD2. This CDR3 contains 16 residues. Unmatched junction bases numbered 9, after V lost 5 bases and J lost 3 bases. Germline V gives CDR1 SEHNR, CDR2 FQNEAQ (reference sequence). In nucleotides, the CDR3 is TGTGCCAGCAGCCCCACATCACTAGCGGGGGTCTACGAGCAGTACTTC. This sequence encodes CASSPTSLAGVYEQYF.

J is TRBJ1-1 and V is TRBV18; D possibly corresponds to TRBD1 (5 bases). This CDR3 spans 15 amino acids. Germline CDR1 and CDR2: KGHSH and LQKENI. Trimming left V 2 bases short and J 0 bases short, with 10 bases between. Here the CDR3 reads CASSPDSSMNTEAFF. The CDR3 DNA reads as TGTGCCAGCTCACCAGACAGCTCCATGAACACTGAAGCTTTCTTT.

This clone was counted a single time. The V call is TRBV10-3, the J call TRBJ1-1, with D unresolved. Germline V gene lookup returns CDR1 ENHRY and CDR2 SYGVKD. There are 13 residues in the CDR3. The V end lost 5 bases, the J end lost 4 bases, and 11 bases lay between the germline ends. The CDR3 here is CAISTSVGTEAFF. The CDR3 nucleotides read TGTGCCATCAGTACCTCCGTGGGCACTGAAGCTTTCTTT.

V usage is TRBV28 and J usage is TRBJ2-5, with a tentative D call TRBD2 (5 bases). Between the trimmed V and J ends, which lost 6 bases and 5 bases, there was a span of 16 bases. The CDR3 extends over 14 amino acids. Germline V CDR1 and CDR2: MDHEN, SYDVKM. CDR3 loop: CASSEGSVGETQYF. For the CDR3, the DNA is TGTGCCAGCAGCGAAGGGAGTGTAGGGGAGACCCAGTACTTC.

The chain combines TRBV5-5 with TRBJ1-5; D possibly corresponds to TRBD1 (5 bases). Germline V lookup: CDR1 SGHKS, CDR2 YYEKEE (reference sequence). V dropped 1 base and J dropped 4 bases, with 12 bases sitting between them. This CDR3 has 15 amino acids. The CDR3 DNA sequence: TGTGCCAGCAGCTTGAGGGGCCAACAAAATCAGCCCCAGCATTTT. It encodes CASSLRGQQNQPQHF.

This clone was seen only once. This sequence joins TRBV19 and TRBJ1-1; D gene ambiguous. Deletions cut 4 bases from V and 1 base from J, with 13 bases between. The CDR3 extends over 15 amino acids. The germline V gene has CDR1 LNHDA and CDR2 SQIVND (reference sequence). The CDR3 is CASSKKQDANTEAFF. CDR3 DNA: TGTGCCAGTAGTAAAAAACAAGACGCGAACACTGAAGCTTTCTTT.

This chain connects TRBV20-1 to TRBJ1-1, with 11 bases aligning to TRBD1. Per the germline V gene, CDR1 is DFQATT and CDR2 is SNEGSKA (reference sequence). Trimming at V came to 3 bases and at J to 3 bases, leaving 6 bases not matched to a gene. The CDR3 has 15 residues. The CDR3 region is CSASPGTGGDTEAFF. CDR3 in DNA: TGCAGTGCTAGTCCCGGGACAGGGGGGGACACTGAAGCTTTCTTT.

The chain couples TRBV6-5 to TRBJ1-4; TRBD1 might be the D (6 bases). CDR3 length equals 14 residues. Per germline, CDR1 MNHEY and CDR2 SVGAGI. Trimming removed 0 bases at V and 10 bases at J, with 12 bases between. The CDR3 nucleotides read TGTGCCAGCAGTTACTCAAACAGGGAGGGAAAACTGTTTTTT. It yields the protein CASSYSNREGKLFF.

V usage is TRBV2 and J usage is TRBJ2-5; TRBD2 agrees at 8 bases. Germline CDR1 SNHLY, CDR2 FYNNEI. Trimming took 6 bases from V and 0 from J; bases not matched to a gene: 12. The CDR3 loop spans 17 amino acids. Here the CDR3 reads CASSTPQSGGHQETQYF. The CDR3 coding sequence is TGTGCCAGCAGCACTCCCCAAAGCGGGGGCCACCAAGAGACCCAGTACTTC.

The chain is built from TRBV5-1 and TRBJ1-1; no reliable D call. Germline V lookup: CDR1 SGHRS, CDR2 YFSETQ. The CDR3 consists of 14 residues. V was trimmed by 0 bases and J by 0 bases, leaving 6 bases between them. In DNA, the CDR3 is TGCGCCAGCAGCTTGGACAGTGTGAACACTGAAGCTTTCTTT. Protein: CASSLDSVNTEAFF.

The chain uses TRBV25-1 and TRBJ1-2; TRBD1 matches 11 bases. Losses at the gene ends were 3 bases for V and 4 bases for J; bases not matched to a gene: 7. CDR1 MGHDK and CDR2 SYGVNS come from the germline V gene. CDR3 size: 16 residues. CDR3 loop: CASSDFGQGALYGYTF. CDR3 nucleotide sequence: TGTGCCAGCAGTGATTTCGGACAGGGGGCCCTCTATGGCTACACCTTC.

This chain links TRBV7-9 with TRBJ1-5; D perhaps matches TRBD1 (5 bases). V lost 5 bases and J 6 bases, leaving 14 bases between the germline ends. CDR3 length: 14 residues. Germline V gene sequence: CDR1 SEHNR, CDR2 FQNEAQ (reference sequence). For the CDR3, the DNA is TGTGCCAGCAGCCAACTGGGGGGGGGTCAGCCCCAGCATTTT. It specifies CASSQLGGGQPQHF.

The CDR3 loop is CASSVDQSGATIYNEQFF. DNA of the CDR3: TGTGCCAGCAGCGTAGATCAGTCAGGGGCCACAATTTACAATGAGCAGTTCTTC. The V gene is TRBV9, the J gene TRBJ2-1; possible D gene TRBD1, 6 bases. V was trimmed by 0 bases and J by 4 bases, leaving 20 bases between them. The CDR3 totals 18 residues. CDR1 and CDR2 (germline): SGDLS, YYNGEE.

The rearrangement links TRBV10-3 to TRBJ1-2; 10 nucleotides match TRBD1. The V and J ends lost 10 bases and 4 bases, in that order; junction bases with no gene match: 15. The CDR3 loop spans 16 amino acids. The V gene's germline CDR1 is ENHRY and CDR2 SYGVKD. The DNA for the CDR3 is TGTGCCACGCACCGGGACAGGGGCGTAGGTGGCTATGGCTACACCTTC. Translated: CATHRDRGVGGYGYTF.

This rearrangement joins TRBV7-2 to TRBJ1-6; the D is unclear. The CDR3 has 15 amino acids. CDR1 is SGHTA, CDR2 FQGNSA, per germline. The V end was cut by 2 bases, the J end by 6 bases, with 11 bases between. The CDR3 bases are TGTGCCAGCAGCTTACTCACAGCCATTAATTCACCCCTCCACTTT. Translation gives CASSLLTAINSPLHF.

V gene TRBV29-1 combines with J gene TRBJ1-1, with D tentatively TRBD1 (6 bases). Trimming took 6 bases from V and 4 from J, leaving 9 bases between them. CDR1 is SQVTM and CDR2 is ANQGSEA in the germline V gene. The CDR3 contains 11 residues. For the CDR3, the DNA is TGCAGCGTAACCAGGGGCACTGAAGCTTTCTTT. Translated, it gives CSVTRGTEAFF. Together with reference TRBV29-1 and TRBJ1-1, the CDR3 gives the full variable domain: SAVISQKPSRDICQRGTSLTIQCQVDSQVTMMFWYRQQPGQSLTLIATANQGSEATYESGFVIDKFPISRPNLTFSTLTVSNMSPEDSSIYLCSVTRGTEAFFGQGTRLTVV.

V usage is TRBV3-1 (or the pseudogene TRBV3-2) and J usage is TRBJ1-1; TRBD1 matches at 7 bases. Per germline, CDR1 LGHDT and CDR2 YNNKEL (reference sequence). This CDR3 comprises 15 residues. The ends lost 1 base at V and 4 bases at J; junction bases unmatched: 6. The CDR3 DNA follows: TGTGCCAGCAGCCAAGTCGGACAGGTTTTCACTGAAGCTTTCTTT. This gives the protein CASSQVGQVFTEAFF.